The next 17 T cell receptor beta chains were all read from a single sample in a study of breast tumors, draining lymph nodes, adjacent tissues. Samples came from axillary lymph nodes draining the breast cancer. Each CDR3 protein is one row after TCRdb ran MiXCR on the multiplex PCR reads. This sample carries over 250,000 distinct CDR3 sequences, over 25% of them seen once, and the ten largest clones take roughly 1.2%. The sequencing input was axillary lymph node tissue. Receptors originate from a female donor with breast cancer. Some clones in this sample may be carry-over from other donors' samples.

In its sample, this clonotype was seen many times. The rearrangement links TRBV20-1 to TRBJ2-1, with unresolved D. Trimming removed 0 bases at V and 5 bases at J, with 11 bases between. This CDR3 has 14 residues. Germline values: CDR1 DFQATT, CDR2 SNEGSKA (reference sequence). The CDR3 DNA reads as TGCAGTGCTAGAGATCGTCTAGTCCACAATGAGCAGTTCTTC. Its protein product is CSARDRLVHNEQFF.

This clonotype occurred many times. This rearrangement joins TRBV5-1 to TRBJ1-2, with D perhaps TRBD1 (5 bases). The V gene's germline CDR1 is SGHRS and CDR2 YFSETQ. Deletions cut 5 bases from V and 4 bases from J, with 9 bases between. There are 12 residues in the CDR3. In DNA, the CDR3 is TGCGCCAGCAGAGGGACGGTCTATGGCTACACCTTC. Encoded protein: CASRGTVYGYTF.

This clonotype appeared a few times. At one end the junction does not follow the germline gene, possibly because of a read error. The chain recombines TRBV7-3 with TRBJ2-3; maybe TRBD2 (6 bases). Germline CDR1 reads SGHTA; CDR2 reads FQGTGA. The CDR3 is 17 amino acids. The CDR3 here is CASSLVALSGNTDPQYF. The DNA for the CDR3 is TGTGCCAGCAGCTTAGTGGCCCTTAGCGGAAACACAGATCCGCAGTATTTT.

Points on this clonotype: A much larger clone differs from this one at a single base, so this may be a read error. In this CDR3 the conserved last residue, phenylalanine or tryptophan, is missing, so a read error is likely. The V gene is TRBV7-9, the J gene TRBJ2-5, with 11 bases lining up with TRBD2. Germline loops: CDR1 SEHNR, CDR2 FQNEAQ (reference sequence). The CDR3 has 14 residues. Trimming took 5 bases from V and 4 from J; bases not matched to a gene: 3. The CDR3 region has the DNA TGTGCCAGCAGCCCAGGACTAGCGGGAGAGACCCAGTACCTC. Protein product: CASSPGLAGETQYL.

The table lists this clonotype with many counts. The genes are TRBV2 and TRBJ2-4; D is possibly TRBD1 (5 bases). The germline gives CDR1 SNHLY, CDR2 FYNNEI. The V end lost 4 bases, the J end lost 15 bases, and 16 bases lay between the germline ends. The CDR3 extends over 12 amino acids. CDR3 protein: CASSGPRAISYF. The DNA of the CDR3 is TGTGCCAGCAGTGGGCCCAGGGCCATTTCGTACTTC.

The table lists this clonotype with many counts. CDR3 in DNA: TGTGCCAGTAGTATTAGCGGGGTACCCGGGGAGCTGTTTTTT. As protein: CASSISGVPGELFF. J is TRBJ2-2 and V is TRBV19; TRBD2 agrees at 8 bases. Per germline, CDR1 LNHDA and CDR2 SQIVND (reference sequence). The CDR3 has 14 amino acids. The ends lost 3 bases at V and 6 bases at J; junction bases unmatched: 3. Filled out from reference TRBV19 and TRBJ2-2, the complete variable domain reads DGGITQSPKYLFRKEGQNVTLSCEQNLNHDAMYWYRQDPGQGLRLIYYSQIVNDFQKGDIAEGYSVSREKKESFPLTVTSAQKNPTAFYLCASSISGVPGELFFGEGSRLTVL.

This clonotype has a single count. A read error is possible here, since a much larger clone lies one base away. The J gene is TRBJ2-5, the V gene TRBV3-1; D may match TRBD1 or TRBD2 (5 bases each). Germline assignment: CDR1 LGHDT and CDR2 YNNKEL (reference sequence). With 4 bases removed from V and 6 bases from J, the gap between germline ends came to 15 bases. The CDR3 contains 14 residues. The CDR3, as DNA: TGTGCCAGCAGCCCGGGATCTCAGGGAAAGACCCAGTACTTC. This sequence encodes CASSPGSQGKTQYF.

This clonotype was picked up many times. V usage is TRBV11-3 and J usage is TRBJ2-5; possibly TRBD1 or TRBD2 for D (5 bases each). The CDR3 is 15 residues long. Germline CDR1 reads SGHNT; CDR2 reads YENEEA. Deletions cut 2 bases from V and 3 bases from J, with 13 bases between. CDR3 nucleotides: TGTGCCAGCAGCTTAATTCGGGGCAAAGAAGAGACCCAGTACTTC. The encoded protein is CASSLIRGKEETQYF.

This clonotype was found many times. This chain links TRBV12-3 or TRBV12-4 with TRBJ2-7, with TRBD2 matching over 10 bases. The CDR3 runs 15 residues. V was clipped by 3 bases and J by 3 bases; unmatched bases: 5. CDR3 amino acids: CASSFGPSGSYEQYF. For the CDR3, the DNA is TGTGCCAGCAGTTTTGGGCCTAGCGGGAGCTACGAGCAGTACTTC.

This clonotype was seen repeatedly, ten times or more. This chain uses TRBV30 with TRBJ1-4, with D possibly TRBD1 on 5 matching bases. The germline V and J ends were trimmed by 0 bases and 8 bases, with 10 bases remaining between them. This CDR3 region has 13 residues. Germline V gene lookup returns CDR1 GTSNPN and CDR2 SVGIG (reference sequence). For the CDR3, the DNA is TGTGCCTGGAGTGTGTCAGGGTACGAAAAACTGTTTTTT. Protein product: CAWSVSGYEKLFF.

In this sample, this clonotype turned up many times. CDR3 DNA sequence: TGTGCCAGCAGCCTCGGGACAGAAGGGGGATATGGTACGCAGTATTTT. As protein: CASSLGTEGGYGTQYF. The genes are TRBV3-1 and TRBJ2-3; 7 bases agree with TRBD1. Looked up from germline, CDR1 is LGHDT and CDR2 is YNNKEL (reference sequence). The junction had 15 bases not matched to a gene; V was cut back by 4 bases and J by 8 bases. The length of the CDR3 is 16 residues.

This clonotype was counted ten times or more. The rearrangement uses TRBV29-1 and TRBJ2-5; D might be TRBD1 or TRBD2, each matching 6 bases. Trimming cost V 4 bases and J 0 bases, with 24 bases left between them. The CDR3 is made up of 18 amino acids. Germline CDR1 SQVTM, CDR2 ANQGSEA. CDR3 bases: TGCAGCGTTGGGAGGGGAACGATAAGGGGGGAGTACCAAGAGACCCAGTACTTC. It translates to CSVGRGTIRGEYQETQYF.

The chain employs TRBV20-1 and TRBJ2-7; the D gene is possibly TRBD2 (6 bases). Germline assignment: CDR1 DFQATT and CDR2 SNEGSKA (reference sequence). V lost 4 bases and J lost 6, with 22 bases in between. The CDR3 extends over 15 amino acids. The CDR3 nucleotides read TGCAGTGCTAAGCCGCTAGCAGGAGGGGTCTGCGAGCAGTACTTC. This codes for CSAKPLAGGVCEQYF.

This clonotype was picked up one time. The gene calls are TRBV11-2 and TRBJ1-6; 8 bases line up with TRBD1. Trimming removed 2 bases from V and 8 bases from J; junction bases left unmatched: 2. The CDR3 covers 14 residues. The V gene's germline CDR1 is SGHAT and CDR2 FQNNGV. The DNA of the CDR3 is TGTGCCAGCAGCTTACCGACAGGGGATTCACCCCTCCACTTT. It is translated as CASSLPTGDSPLHF.

On this clonotype itself: This may stem from a read error, because a much larger clone lies one nucleotide away. Lacking the conserved final phenylalanine or tryptophan, this CDR3 likely reflects a read error. This chain joins TRBV7-9 and TRBJ2-7; no clear D. V was cut by 5 bases and J by 2 bases, with 13 bases left in between. The CDR3 runs to 14 residues. CDR1 and CDR2 from the germline V gene are SEHNR and FQNEAQ (reference sequence). The CDR3 here is CASSRDRNPYEQYL. The CDR3 DNA sequence: TGTGCCAGCAGCCGAGACCGTAATCCCTACGAGCAGTACCTC.

V gene TRBV10-2 combines with J gene TRBJ1-2; no clear D. Trimming left V 7 bases short and J 5 bases short, with 23 bases between. CDR1 WSHSY and CDR2 SAAADI come from the germline V gene. This CDR3 contains 16 residues. CDR3 DNA sequence: TGCGCCAGCACACGGACGGAACTCGCCTGGGAATATGGCTACACCTTC. Translating gives CASTRTELAWEYGYTF.

Regarding this clonotype: A much larger clone lies one base from this, so it may be a read error. The V gene is TRBV7-8, the J gene TRBJ1-5, with D possibly being TRBD1 (5 bases). V was pared by 11 bases and J by 4 bases, with 15 bases between. Germline CDR1 reads SGHVS; CDR2 reads FQNEAQ. CDR3 length: 13 residues. The CDR3 region has the DNA TGTGCCTGGAGTGCGGGACGAAATCAGCCCCAGCATTTT. It codes for CAWSAGRNQPQHF.